The T cell receptor (beta chain) described here comes from a study of cytomegalovirus exposure and HLA in healthy donors. 60 Vbeta and 13 Jbeta primers were used in PCR. The repertoire was sequenced with immunoSEQ multiplex PCR; TCRdb's copy has only in-frame clones and lacks some. This table has some 180,000 clones, around 80% appearing once. This clone has more than one count but fewer than ten. What it recognizes is unknown. Study-wide findings and caveats: Indistinguishable V segments, including TRBV6-2 and TRBV6-3, were excluded.

The CDR3 contains 18 residues. V dropped 2 bases and J dropped 0 bases, with 17 bases sitting between them. Germline-derived CDR1 and CDR2 are MGHRA and YSYEKL. This rearrangement joins TRBV4-1 to TRBJ1-3; no firm D call. What was sequenced was PBMCs. The source of this sequence is a man aged 35-49 years in good health and CMV-seronegative. The CDR3 coding sequence is TGCGCCAGCAGCCAATTATTTCAGAGGCTAAGCTCTGGAAACACCATATATTTT. This gives the protein CASSQLFQRLSSGNTIYF.